Listed below are T cell receptor beta chains from one sample, sequenced in a study of vaccination and CD4 T cells after COVID-19. TCRdb independently ran MiXCR on the PCR reads; one entry per CDR3 protein. The sample yields about 16,000 distinct CDR3 sequences, 57% seen once. What these receptors recognize is not known. Sequenced sample: CD4+ T cells from blood, cultured in vitro. The source of these receptors is a human donor who had recovered from COVID-19. The CDR3 runs from the conserved cysteine through the conserved F or W. D genes are given only for firm matches. Size values are once, few and many counts, or a class for expanded clones, and some rows have none.

V gene	D gene	clone size	J gene	CDR3 protein	CDR3 DNA
TRBV20-1	NA	medium-sized	TRBJ2-5	CSAHASIDQETQYF	TGCAGTGCCCATGCTTCTATCGACCAAGAGACCCAGTACTTC
TRBV7-6	TRBD2	NA	TRBJ2-1	CASSPKKGLAGGPGQFF	TGTGCCAGCAGCCCCAAAAAGGGACTAGCGGGAGGGCCAGGGCAGTTCTTC
TRBV7-3	TRBD2	NA	TRBJ2-2	CASSLGLGLAGGGELFF	TGTGCCAGCAGCTTAGGACTTGGACTAGCGGGAGGCGGGGAGCTGTTTTTT
TRBV6-7	TRBD1	NA	TRBJ2-3	CASSSSLFGTGKDTQYF	TGTGCCAGCAGTTCTTCCCTGTTCGGGACAGGTAAAGATACGCAGTATTTT
TRBV5-1	NA	NA	TRBJ2-3	CASSLRGGGADTQYF	TGCGCCAGCAGCTTGAGGGGGGGGGGCGCAGATACGCAGTATTTT
TRBV29-1	NA	NA	TRBJ1-1	CSVGEGSAFF	TGCAGCGTGGGGGAAGGTTCGGCTTTCTTT
TRBV5-1	NA	NA	TRBJ1-1	CASSLASGSMGTEAFF	TGCGCCAGCAGCTTGGCCAGCGGGTCCATGGGCACTGAAGCTTTCTTT
TRBV15	NA	NA	TRBJ1-1	CATSENIGGGTEAFF	TGTGCCACCAGCGAGAACATCGGAGGCGGCACTGAAGCTTTCTTT
TRBV6-2/TRBV6-3	TRBD1	NA	TRBJ2-1	CASSDRDRAHNEQFF	TGTGCCAGCAGTGACCGGGACAGGGCACACAATGAGCAGTTCTTC
TRBV6-1	NA	NA	TRBJ2-3	CASKAQGGSYTDTQYF	TGTGCCAGCAAGGCACAGGGAGGGTCATACACAGATACGCAGTATTTT
TRBV27	TRBD1	NA	TRBJ1-2	CASSPSDRGDYGYTF	TGTGCCAGCAGTCCCTCGGACAGGGGGGACTATGGCTACACCTTC
TRBV6-1	NA	NA	TRBJ2-1	CASSKGIQGIVSNEQFF	TGTGCCAGCAGTAAGGGCATCCAGGGAATAGTATCCAATGAGCAGTTCTTC
TRBV6-5	NA	NA	TRBJ1-1	CASSYPRQITEAFF	TGTGCCAGCAGTTACCCTAGACAAATAACTGAAGCTTTCTTT
TRBV20-1	NA	NA	TRBJ2-6	CSARHGTSGANVLTF	TGCAGTGCTAGACACGGGACTTCTGGGGCCAACGTCCTGACTTTC
TRBV6-2/TRBV6-3	NA	once	TRBJ1-1	CASSYKGMNTEAFF	TGTGCCAGCAGTTACAAGGGAATGAACACTGAAGCTTTCTTT
TRBV28	TRBD1	medium-sized	TRBJ1-5	CAITGGLPNQPQHF	TGTGCCATAACAGGGGGTCTCCCCAATCAGCCCCAGCATTTT
TRBV20-1	TRBD2	once	TRBJ2-1	CSARDRVSGSSYNEQFF	TGCAGTGCTAGAGATCGGGTGAGCGGGAGCTCCTACAATGAGCAGTTCTTC
TRBV20-1	NA	NA	TRBJ1-5	CSARALGGLNQPQHF	TGCAGTGCTAGAGCCCTCGGGGGGCTGAATCAGCCCCAGCATTTT
TRBV30	TRBD1	NA	TRBJ2-3	CAQDRGKADTQYF	TGTGCACAAGACAGGGGGAAAGCAGATACGCAGTATTTT
TRBV20-1	NA	NA	TRBJ2-5	CSASGAWQETQYF	TGCAGTGCTAGCGGGGCGTGGCAAGAGACCCAGTACTTC
TRBV24-1	TRBD2	once	TRBJ2-1	CATSDSSGRYNEQFF	TGTGCCACCAGTGATTCTAGCGGGCGCTACAATGAGCAGTTCTTC
TRBV20-1	TRBD1	NA	TRBJ1-5	CSASPGQGAYQPQHF	TGCAGTGCTAGTCCTGGACAGGGGGCGTATCAGCCCCAGCATTTT
TRBV7-9	NA	NA	TRBJ1-3	CASSPGGIAGNTIYF	TGTGCCAGCAGCCCCGGTGGGATAGCTGGAAACACCATATATTTT
TRBV20-1	NA	NA	TRBJ1-2	CSATDKPVNYGYTF	TGCAGCGCCACGGACAAACCTGTAAACTATGGCTACACCTTC
TRBV19	NA	NA	TRBJ1-3	CASSPHRAGPSF	TGTGCCAGTAGTCCTCACAGGGCAGGTCCCTCTTTT
TRBV30	NA	NA	TRBJ2-2	CAWSVGRSGELFF	TGTGCCTGGAGTGTAGGGAGGTCCGGGGAGCTGTTTTTT
TRBV6-4	NA	few	TRBJ2-5	CASSDQGGETQYF	TGTGCCAGCAGTGACCAGGGCGGGGAGACCCAGTACTTC
TRBV28	NA	NA	TRBJ2-3	CASGPQRGWADTQYF	TGTGCCAGCGGCCCTCAGAGAGGTTGGGCAGATACGCAGTATTTT
TRBV3-1	NA	NA	TRBJ1-2	CASSPGNRDNYGYTF	TGTGCCAGCAGCCCTGGAAACAGGGACAACTATGGCTACACCTTC
TRBV20-1	NA	NA	TRBJ1-2	CSAREGRSPGFTF	TGCAGTGCTAGAGAGGGTCGGAGTCCTGGCTTCACCTTC
TRBV27	TRBD1	NA	TRBJ2-2	CASGQGGELFF	TGTGCCAGCGGACAGGGCGGGGAGCTGTTTTTT
TRBV2	TRBD1	NA	TRBJ2-1	CASSGGWTGLNEQFF	TGTGCCAGCAGTGGGGGTTGGACAGGACTCAATGAGCAGTTCTTC
TRBV7-2	NA	few	TRBJ1-1	CASSLEGQGGNTEAFF	TGTGCCAGCAGCTTAGAGGGGCAGGGAGGGAACACTGAAGCTTTCTTT
TRBV19	TRBD1	NA	TRBJ1-2	CASTRDRGNGYTF	TGTGCCAGTACCAGAGACAGGGGGAATGGCTACACCTTC
TRBV20-1	TRBD2	NA	TRBJ2-1	CSAREVSGGNEQFF	TGCAGTGCTAGAGAGGTGAGCGGGGGGAATGAGCAGTTCTTC
TRBV23-1	TRBD1	NA	TRBJ2-7	CASWDRGMYEQYF	TGCGCCAGCTGGGACAGGGGTATGTACGAGCAGTACTTC
TRBV6-1	NA	NA	TRBJ2-3	CASSRAEGRTGTDTQYF	TGTGCCAGCAGCCGCGCTGAGGGGCGAACCGGCACAGATACGCAGTATTTT
TRBV28	NA	few	TRBJ1-5	CASSYPDRQPQHF	TGTGCCAGCAGTTATCCGGACCGTCAGCCCCAGCATTTT
TRBV7-9	NA	NA	TRBJ1-2	CASSPPFMRGLNYGYTF	TGTGCCAGCAGCCCCCCGTTTATGAGGGGGTTGAACTATGGCTACACCTTC
TRBV20-1	NA	NA	TRBJ2-2	CSARANPTGELFF	TGCAGTGCTAGAGCGAACCCCACCGGGGAGCTGTTTTTT
TRBV20-1	NA	NA	TRBJ2-5	CSATPPSGAQETQYF	TGCAGTGCTACCCCCCCTTCAGGGGCCCAAGAGACCCAGTACTTC
TRBV25-1	TRBD2	NA	TRBJ2-3	CASTARGGHEDTQYF	TGTGCCAGCACCGCACGGGGGGGGCATGAGGATACGCAGTATTTT
TRBV6-5	NA	NA	TRBJ1-5	CASSYAGPYLGSNQPQHF	TGTGCCAGCAGTTATGCGGGACCCTACCTTGGGAGCAATCAGCCCCAGCATTTT
TRBV27	TRBD1	NA	TRBJ1-1	CASGTGTGGLPAFF	TGTGCCAGCGGCACCGGGACAGGGGGCCTGCCTGCTTTCTTT
TRBV6-1	NA	NA	TRBJ1-4	CASREQTLSYNEKLFF	TGTGCCAGCAGGGAACAGACCCTAAGTTATAATGAAAAACTGTTTTTT
TRBV28	NA	NA	TRBJ1-3	CASREGVSGNTIYF	TGTGCCAGCAGAGAGGGGGTCTCTGGAAACACCATATATTTT
TRBV7-9	NA	NA	TRBJ2-2	CASSSSTGQSPGELFF	TGTGCCAGCAGCTCCTCGACCGGACAAAGCCCCGGGGAGCTGTTTTTT
TRBV5-1	NA	NA	TRBJ2-7	CASSVGPGSSYEQYF	TGCGCCAGCAGCGTTGGTCCGGGGAGCTCCTACGAGCAGTACTTC
TRBV7-9	NA	NA	TRBJ1-1	CASSLDGDTEAFF	TGTGCCAGCAGCTTGGATGGGGATACTGAAGCTTTCTTT
TRBV9	NA	NA	TRBJ1-2	CASSPPSNYGYTF	TGTGCCAGCTCGCCACCCTCTAACTATGGCTACACCTTC
TRBV20-1	NA	NA	TRBJ1-1	CSATHPTENTEAFF	TGCAGTGCTACCCACCCTACAGAGAACACTGAAGCTTTCTTT
TRBV10-1	TRBD2	NA	TRBJ2-7	CASSRTSGSNLYEQYF	TGCGCCAGCAGTCGGACTAGCGGGAGTAATTTGTACGAGCAGTACTTC